This T cell receptor (beta chain) was identified during a study of shared clonotypes between healthy human individuals. Looking at the study overall: A couple of women and three men aged 18 to 49 served as donors. Whole-study results and caveats: Sharing across four donors was seen in 4% to 5% of naive CD4 clonotypes.

An approximately 210 ng quantity of DNA, approximately 29,000 T cell genomes, went into the sorted-subset replicate PCRs. Some clones are missing from TCRdb's copy, which holds only in-frame ones; the method was immunoSEQ multiplex PCR. The sample carries 850,000 to 1,200,000 clones, 60% to 80% recorded once. A single count supports this clone. No antigen is known for it. CDR3 length: 17 residues. Per germline, CDR1 SGHTS and CDR2 YDEGEE. With 1 base clipped from V and 7 bases from J, the junction kept 11 bases outside the gene matches. Donors were healthy HIV-negative adults without recent acute infections or vaccinations.

Sequencing input: memory CD4+ T cells sorted from blood. Documented subset: CD45RA-negative fraction. The V and J genes are TRBV5-8 and TRBJ1-6; 7 nucleotides match TRBD1. This TCR came from a young man in good health. DNA for the CDR3: TGTGCCAGCAGCTTGCGCGGCAGGGGGAAGGGGAATTCACCCCTCCACTTT. It is translated as CASSLRGRGKGNSPLHF.